This section outlines one TCR beta chain sequence together with its context. The antigen remains undetermined. Sequencing used immunoSEQ multiplex PCR; TCRdb keeps in-frame clones, though not all of them. The table shows fewer than 85,000 clones, with 92% occurring only once. The entry originates in a study of T cell responses to AZD1222 COVID-19 vaccine. Overall study results and limits: Across the whole spike, CD4 TCRs peaked at regions 160-218 and 743-854. A rise in Spike-specific TCR breadth and depth followed two AZD1222 doses. Seropositivity was recorded at baseline in only a handful of AZD1222 recipients.

V was trimmed by 7 bases and J by 2 bases, leaving 9 bases between them. The CDR3 totals 13 residues. Germline lookup yields CDR1 MDHEN and CDR2 SYDVKM. Material: peripheral blood, obtained on day 0 of MenACWY control vaccination. The V and J genes are TRBV28 and TRBJ1-3; the D is unclear. This receptor was taken from an adult in good health. The CDR3 reads CASIKKTGNTIYF. CDR3 sequence (DNA): TGTGCCAGCATCAAGAAGACTGGAAACACCATATATTTT.